A selection of T cell receptor beta chains follows, all from one sample in a study of PD-L1 blockade in urothelial cancer. TCRdb keeps only in-frame clones here, not all; method: immunoSEQ multiplex PCR. The sample includes about 100,000 clones, over 80% of them seen just once. The sample here was PBMCs, taken around atezolizumab (anti-PD-L1) treatment. The source is an elderly woman with urothelial cancer. Both conserved end residues are part of each CDR3. The D gene is left open where the match is weak. Size is stated for part of the rows, as once, few or many counts, or as a class when the clone is expanded.

size: -; J: TRBJ2-5; D: TRBD2; V: TRBV5-4; length: 15; CDR3: CASSDLAGRIETQYF; DNA: TGTGCCAGCAGTGATCTAGCGGGTCGTATAGAGACCCAGTACTTC
size: -; J: TRBJ2-2; D: TRBD2; V: TRBV27; length: 16; CDR3: CASSLGAGGQGGELFF; DNA: TGTGCCAGCAGCTTAGGGGCGGGAGGGCAAGGCGGGGAGCTGTTTTTT
size: -; J: TRBJ2-5; D: TRBD1; V: TRBV10-3; length: 14; CDR3: CAIRSTGSQETQYF; DNA: TGTGCCATCAGATCGACAGGGTCCCAAGAGACCCAGTACTTC
size: once; J: TRBJ2-3; D: -; V: TRBV5-1; length: 16; CDR3: CASSQYLSGSTDTQYF; DNA: TGCGCCAGCAGCCAATATTTGAGCGGTAGCACAGATACGCAGTATTTT
size: -; J: TRBJ2-2; D: -; V: TRBV5-5; length: 17; CDR3: CASSPEWASGNTGELFF; DNA: TGTGCCAGCAGCCCCGAGTGGGCCAGCGGGAACACCGGGGAGCTGTTTTTT
size: -; J: TRBJ1-1; D: -; V: TRBV5-1; length: 14; CDR3: CASSFGGVDTEAFF; DNA: TGCGCCAGCAGCTTCGGGGGGGTCGACACTGAAGCTTTCTTT
size: -; J: TRBJ2-3; D: -; V: TRBV19; length: 11; CDR3: CASSGADTQYF; DNA: TGTGCCAGTAGCGGGGCAGATACGCAGTATTTT
size: -; J: TRBJ2-1; D: TRBD1; V: TRBV7-3; length: 17; CDR3: CASSLTGGVKSYNEQFF; DNA: TGTGCCAGCAGCTTGACAGGGGGTGTGAAGTCCTACAATGAGCAGTTCTTC
size: -; J: TRBJ1-2; D: -; V: TRBV27; length: 14; CDR3: CASSFRTNLYGYTF; DNA: TGTGCCAGCAGTTTTAGGACAAACCTCTATGGCTACACCTTC
size: -; J: TRBJ2-3; D: TRBD2; V: TRBV5-1; length: 15; CDR3: CASSVWTSGTDTQYF; DNA: TGCGCCAGCAGCGTATGGACTAGCGGCACAGATACGCAGTATTTT
size: -; J: TRBJ2-1; D: TRBD2; V: TRBV5-6; length: 16; CDR3: CASSLGSGRAGKEQFF; DNA: TGTGCCAGCAGCTTGGGTAGCGGGAGGGCCGGGAAGGAGCAGTTCTTC
size: -; J: TRBJ1-5; D: TRBD1; V: TRBV27; length: 15; CDR3: CASSLFGDRNQPQHF; DNA: TGTGCCAGCAGTTTATTTGGGGACAGAAATCAGCCCCAGCATTTT
size: -; J: TRBJ2-7; D: -; V: TRBV5-1; length: 13; CDR3: CASSFTVSYEQYF; DNA: TGCGCCAGCAGTTTTACGGTCTCCTACGAGCAGTACTTC
size: -; J: TRBJ2-1; D: TRBD2; V: TRBV2; length: 19; CDR3: CASSEASGRALGAYNEQFF; DNA: TGTGCCAGCAGTGAGGCTAGCGGGAGGGCCTTGGGGGCCTACAATGAGCAGTTCTTC
size: once; J: TRBJ2-6; D: -; V: TRBV5-1; length: 16; CDR3: CASSHEGASGANVLTF; DNA: TGCGCCAGCAGCCACGAAGGGGCTTCCGGGGCCAACGTCCTGACTTTC
size: -; J: TRBJ1-5; D: TRBD1; V: TRBV6-4; length: 14; CDR3: CASSPGTGKQPQHF; DNA: TGTGCCAGCAGTCCCGGGACAGGGAAACAGCCCCAGCATTTT
size: -; J: TRBJ2-3; D: -; V: TRBV10-3; length: 14; CDR3: CAISVRGLEDTQYF; DNA: TGTGCCATCAGTGTGAGGGGACTGGAGGATACGCAGTATTTT
size: -; J: TRBJ2-2; D: -; V: TRBV6-5; length: 12; CDR3: CASSRSTGELFF; DNA: TGTGCCAGCAGCCGGTCAACCGGGGAGCTGTTTTTT
size: -; J: TRBJ1-1; D: TRBD1; V: TRBV9; length: 17; CDR3: CASSVTPAGTGDTEAFF; DNA: TGTGCCAGCAGCGTCACTCCCGCCGGGACAGGGGATACTGAAGCTTTCTTT
size: -; J: TRBJ2-3; D: -; V: TRBV27; length: 16; CDR3: CASSLQGRARTDTQYF; DNA: TGTGCCAGCAGTTTACAGGGGAGGGCACGGACAGATACGCAGTATTTT
size: -; J: TRBJ1-1; D: -; V: TRBV5-1; length: 17; CDR3: CASSFTGFRVQNTEAFF; DNA: TGCGCCAGCAGCTTTACCGGGTTTCGAGTTCAGAACACTGAAGCTTTCTTT
size: -; J: TRBJ2-7; D: -; V: TRBV7-9; length: 14; CDR3: CASSLVADNYEQYF; DNA: TGTGCCAGCAGCTTAGTAGCGGATAACTACGAGCAGTACTTC
size: -; J: TRBJ2-7; D: TRBD2; V: TRBV29-1; length: 14; CDR3: CSVATSGTVGEQYF; DNA: TGCAGCGTTGCGACTAGCGGGACTGTGGGGGAGCAGTACTTC
size: -; J: TRBJ2-6; D: -; V: TRBV7-2; length: 16; CDR3: CASNILGRPGANVLTF; DNA: TGTGCCAGCAACATATTAGGGAGGCCTGGGGCCAACGTCCTGACTTTC
size: -; J: TRBJ1-1; D: -; V: TRBV7-8; length: 16; CDR3: CASSPRGQGRGTEAFF; DNA: TGTGCCAGCAGCCCGAGGGGACAAGGGAGGGGCACTGAAGCTTTCTTT
size: -; J: TRBJ2-1; D: TRBD1; V: TRBV6-1; length: 14; CDR3: CASSSDRGRNEQFF; DNA: TGTGCCAGCAGTTCCGACAGGGGGAGGAATGAGCAGTTCTTC
size: once; J: TRBJ1-5; D: -; V: TRBV28; length: 18; CDR3: CASSLSGNLPHSNQPQHF; DNA: TGTGCCAGCAGTTTATCAGGAAACCTTCCTCATAGCAATCAGCCCCAGCATTTT
size: -; J: TRBJ1-1; D: -; V: TRBV11-2; length: 16; CDR3: CASSQIGTGMNTEAFF; DNA: TGTGCCAGCAGTCAAATCGGCACGGGGATGAACACTGAAGCTTTCTTT
size: -; J: TRBJ2-1; D: TRBD2; V: TRBV30; length: 15; CDR3: CAWSPLAASYNEQFF; DNA: TGTGCCTGGAGCCCCCTAGCGGCCTCCTACAATGAGCAGTTCTTC
size: -; J: TRBJ1-2; D: TRBD1; V: TRBV19; length: 14; CDR3: CASREQGTGYGYTF; DNA: TGTGCCAGTAGGGAACAGGGGACCGGCTATGGCTACACCTTC
size: -; J: TRBJ2-4; D: -; V: TRBV9; length: 13; CDR3: CASAAENKNIQYF; DNA: TGTGCCAGCGCAGCGGAAAACAAAAACATTCAGTACTTC
size: -; J: TRBJ1-5; D: -; V: TRBV28; length: 15; CDR3: CASSSLLISNQPQHF; DNA: TGTGCCAGCAGTTCCCTCCTTATTAGCAATCAGCCCCAGCATTTT
size: -; J: TRBJ2-4; D: -; V: TRBV5-8; length: 12; CDR3: CATSRLGNIQYF; DNA: TGTGCCACCTCGCGACTAGGAAACATTCAGTACTTC
size: -; J: TRBJ2-6; D: TRBD1; V: TRBV30; length: 15; CDR3: CAYRDRVTGANVLTF; DNA: TGTGCCTACCGGGACAGGGTGACTGGGGCCAACGTCCTGACTTTC
size: once; J: TRBJ2-3; D: -; V: TRBV5-6; length: 18; CDR3: CASSFGLGGRTSTDTQYF; DNA: TGTGCCAGCAGCTTTGGCCTTGGGGGGAGGACTAGCACAGATACGCAGTATTTT
size: -; J: TRBJ2-5; D: -; V: TRBV28; length: 13; CDR3: CASRGDSQETQYF; DNA: TGTGCCAGCAGGGGGGACTCTCAAGAGACCCAGTACTTC
size: once; J: TRBJ2-4; D: TRBD2; V: TRBV6-1; length: 14; CDR3: CASNTVSGGNIQYF; DNA: TGTGCCAGCAATACAGTTTCGGGAGGGAACATTCAGTACTTC
size: -; J: TRBJ2-1; D: TRBD1; V: TRBV19; length: 15; CDR3: CASMAGGQGRDEQFF; DNA: TGTGCCAGTATGGCTGGGGGACAGGGAAGGGATGAGCAGTTCTTC
size: -; J: TRBJ2-2; D: -; V: TRBV6-1; length: 14; CDR3: CASSDGTHQGELFF; DNA: TGTGCCAGCAGTGACGGGACTCACCAAGGGGAGCTGTTTTTT
size: -; J: TRBJ1-1; D: -; V: TRBV5-6; length: 13; CDR3: CASSLGAGAEAFF; DNA: TGTGCCAGCAGTTTGGGGGCGGGAGCTGAAGCTTTCTTT
size: -; J: TRBJ2-7; D: TRBD2; V: TRBV10-1; length: 14; CDR3: CASSGNLREGEQYF; DNA: TGCGCCAGCAGTGGCAACCTCCGGGAGGGAGAGCAGTACTTC
size: -; J: TRBJ1-2; D: TRBD1; V: TRBV5-1; length: 15; CDR3: CASSETTGVNYGYTF; DNA: TGCGCCAGCAGCGAGACGACAGGGGTAAACTATGGCTACACCTTC
size: -; J: TRBJ2-3; D: TRBD1; V: TRBV4-2; length: 23; CDR3: CASSQLYDGRVKQGAPSTDTQYF; DNA: TGTGCCAGCAGCCAGCTATACGACGGTAGGGTTAAACAGGGGGCACCTAGCACAGATACGCAGTATTTT
size: -; J: TRBJ1-4; D: -; V: TRBV14; length: 15; CDR3: CASSQDLRHERGLFF; DNA: TGTGCCAGCAGCCAAGATCTCCGTCATGAAAGGGGACTGTTTTTT
size: -; J: TRBJ2-5; D: TRBD1; V: TRBV5-1; length: 14; CDR3: CASSLSGGEETQYF; DNA: TGCGCCAGCAGCTTGTCAGGGGGCGAGGAGACCCAGTACTTC
size: -; J: TRBJ2-5; D: TRBD2; V: TRBV5-1; length: 15; CDR3: CASSSGTSGVETQYF; DNA: TGCGCCAGCAGCTCCGGGACTAGCGGCGTAGAGACCCAGTACTTC
size: -; J: TRBJ2-7; D: TRBD1; V: TRBV5-1; length: 14; CDR3: CASGPGQGLGEQYF; DNA: TGCGCCAGCGGTCCGGGACAGGGTCTAGGCGAGCAGTACTTC
size: -; J: TRBJ1-1; D: TRBD1; V: TRBV5-1; length: 14; CDR3: CASTLGTVNTEAFF; DNA: TGCGCCAGCACTTTGGGGACAGTGAACACTGAAGCTTTCTTT
size: -; J: TRBJ1-1; D: -; V: TRBV18; length: 15; CDR3: CASSPRAGENTEAFF; DNA: TGTGCCAGCTCACCACGGGCAGGGGAGAACACTGAAGCTTTCTTT
size: -; J: TRBJ2-7; D: TRBD2; V: TRBV5-1; length: 15; CDR3: CASSHDAGGPYEQYF; DNA: TGCGCCAGCAGTCATGATGCGGGAGGGCCCTACGAGCAGTACTTC
size: -; J: TRBJ2-1; D: -; V: TRBV5-6; length: 17; CDR3: CASRPDSSDRSTNEQFF; DNA: TGTGCCAGCAGACCCGATTCTAGCGACCGTTCTACCAATGAGCAGTTCTTC
size: -; J: TRBJ1-2; D: -; V: TRBV5-1; length: 13; CDR3: CASSLDRNYGYTF; DNA: TGCGCCAGCAGCTTGGACAGAAACTATGGCTACACCTTC
size: -; J: TRBJ1-1; D: TRBD1; V: TRBV6-5; length: 14; CDR3: CASRPSDRDTEAFF; DNA: TGTGCCAGCAGGCCCTCGGACAGGGACACTGAAGCTTTCTTT
size: -; J: TRBJ2-7; D: -; V: TRBV28; length: 16; CDR3: CASSLVSQGMVDEQYF; DNA: TGTGCCAGCAGTTTAGTGTCTCAGGGGATGGTGGACGAGCAGTACTTC